This entry lists 4 T cell receptor beta chains sequenced from one sample in a study of cytotoxic CD8 clonotypes in ibrutinib-treated CLL. Assay used: immunoSEQ multiplex PCR; TCRdb lists only in-frame clones, some missing. The sample gives about 200,000 clones, 70% of which show up once; approximately 6% is in the top ten. Sequencing used PBMCs, obtained after 12 months of ibrutinib treatment. The receptors originated from a human donor with chronic lymphocytic leukemia.

The chain joins TRBV10-3 to TRBJ2-1; 7 nucleotides line up with TRBD2. The length of the CDR3 is 14 residues. V lost 10 bases to trimming and J lost 8 bases; unmatched junction nucleotides: 14. Per germline, CDR1 ENHRY and CDR2 SYGVKD. CDR3 region: CATRGGEGVDEQFF. The CDR3 region has the DNA TGTGCCACTCGCGGCGGGGAGGGAGTCGATGAGCAGTTCTTC.

Only one count was recorded for this clone. The V call is TRBV19, the J call TRBJ1-1, with D hard to call. V was pared by 3 bases and J by 3 bases, with 17 bases between. The CDR3 loop spans 16 amino acids. From germline, CDR1 is LNHDA and CDR2 SQIVND (reference sequence). The CDR3 is CASSMPAGKIYTEAFF. The DNA of the CDR3 is TGTGCCAGTAGTATGCCAGCGGGTAAAATTTACACTGAAGCTTTCTTT.

The rearrangement links TRBV15 to TRBJ2-7, with TRBD1 matching 7 bases. Trimming removed 1 base from V and 3 bases from J; junction bases left unmatched: 3. This CDR3 spans 14 amino acids. In germline, CDR1 is LNHNV, CDR2 YYDKDF (reference sequence). The CDR3: CATSRGTGGYEQYF. The DNA for the CDR3 is TGTGCCACCAGCAGAGGGACAGGTGGCTACGAGCAGTACTTC.

V and J are TRBV30 and TRBJ1-1, with a possible D match to TRBD1 (6 bases). V was clipped by 1 base and J by 11 bases, with 17 bases between them. Germline-derived CDR1 and CDR2 are GTSNPN and SVGIG (reference sequence). This CDR3 is built from 13 residues. The DNA for the CDR3 is TGTGCCTGGAGTGGATCAGGGGATTATGGGGCTTTCTTT. As protein: CAWSGSGDYGAFF.